This T cell receptor beta chain was captured by sequencing in a study of CD4+ T cells in melanoma. Study conclusions and caveats: A reported correlation linked neoantigen-specific CD4+ T cells to CD8+, macrophage and B cell function. Diverse differentiation states were reported for melanoma neoantigen-specific CD4+ T cells.

The CDR3 totals 17 residues. Germline V gene sequence: CDR1 LNHDA, CDR2 SQIVND (reference sequence). With V trimmed by 7 bases and J by 4 bases, 15 bases remained unmatched. Produced via immunoSEQ multiplex PCR; TCRdb's table is partial and in-frame only. This sample has 120,000 to 150,000 clones, with around 90% found just once. This clone was detected once. The antigen remains undetermined. The chain combines TRBV19 with TRBJ2-1; TRBD1 aligns across 8 bases. The receptor comes from a human donor with melanoma. CDR3 DNA sequence: TGTGCCAGTACCCCGAGGGGACAGGCCGAATCGTACAATGAGCAGTTCTTC. Translation: CASTPRGQAESYNEQFF.